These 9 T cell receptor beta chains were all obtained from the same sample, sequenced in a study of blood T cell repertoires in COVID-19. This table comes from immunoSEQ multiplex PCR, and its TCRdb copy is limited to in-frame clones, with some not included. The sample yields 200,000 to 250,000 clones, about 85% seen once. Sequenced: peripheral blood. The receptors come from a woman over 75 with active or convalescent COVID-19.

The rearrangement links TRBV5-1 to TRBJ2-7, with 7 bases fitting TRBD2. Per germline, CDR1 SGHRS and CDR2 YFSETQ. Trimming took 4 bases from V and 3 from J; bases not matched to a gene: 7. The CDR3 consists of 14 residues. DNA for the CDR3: TGCGCCAGCAGCCCGACTGGGGGGGGCTACGAGCAGTACTTC. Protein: CASSPTGGGYEQYF.

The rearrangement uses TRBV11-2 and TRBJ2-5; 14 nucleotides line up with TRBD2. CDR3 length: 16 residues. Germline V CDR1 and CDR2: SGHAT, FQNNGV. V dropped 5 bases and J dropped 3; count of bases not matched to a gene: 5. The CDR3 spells CASSRLAGGVKETQYF. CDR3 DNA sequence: TGTGCCAGCAGCCGACTAGCGGGAGGGGTTAAAGAGACCCAGTACTTC. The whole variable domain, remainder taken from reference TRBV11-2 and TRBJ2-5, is EAGVAQSPRYKIIEKRQSVAFWCNPISGHATLYWYQQILGQGPKLLIQFQNNGVVDDSQLPKDRFSAERLKGVDSTLKIQPAKLEDSAVYLCASSRLAGGVKETQYFGPGTRLLVL.

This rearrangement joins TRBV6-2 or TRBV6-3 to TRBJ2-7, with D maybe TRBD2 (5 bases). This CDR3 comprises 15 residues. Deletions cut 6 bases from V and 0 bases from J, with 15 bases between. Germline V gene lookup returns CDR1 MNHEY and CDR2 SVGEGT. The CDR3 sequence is CASSPRGSASYEQYF. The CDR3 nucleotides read TGTGCCAGCAGCCCACGTGGTAGCGCCTCCTACGAGCAGTACTTC.

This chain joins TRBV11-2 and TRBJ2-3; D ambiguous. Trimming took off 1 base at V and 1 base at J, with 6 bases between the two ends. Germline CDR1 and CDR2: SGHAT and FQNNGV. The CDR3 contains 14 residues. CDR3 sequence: CASSLVAGTDTQYF. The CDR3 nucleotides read TGTGCCAGCAGCTTAGTTGCAGGCACAGATACGCAGTATTTT.

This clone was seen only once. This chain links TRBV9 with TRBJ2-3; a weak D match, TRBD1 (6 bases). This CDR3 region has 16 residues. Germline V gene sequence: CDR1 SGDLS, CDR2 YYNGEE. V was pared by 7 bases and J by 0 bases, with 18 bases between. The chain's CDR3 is CASSQTGTPSTDTQYF. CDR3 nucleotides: TGTGCCAGCTCGCAAACAGGGACCCCGAGCACAGATACGCAGTATTTT.

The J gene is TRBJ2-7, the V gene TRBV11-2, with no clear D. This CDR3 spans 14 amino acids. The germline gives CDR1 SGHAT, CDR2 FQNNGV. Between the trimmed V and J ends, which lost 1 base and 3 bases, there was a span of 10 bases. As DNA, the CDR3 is TGTGCCAGCAGCTTAGGCCAGACTCGCTACGAGCAGTACTTC. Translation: CASSLGQTRYEQYF.

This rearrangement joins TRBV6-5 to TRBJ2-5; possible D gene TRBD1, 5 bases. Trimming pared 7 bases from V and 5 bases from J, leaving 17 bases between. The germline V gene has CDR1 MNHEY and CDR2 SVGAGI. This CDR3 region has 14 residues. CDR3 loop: CASTRQTFGETQYF. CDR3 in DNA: TGTGCCAGCACCCGACAGACCTTCGGGGAGACCCAGTACTTC.

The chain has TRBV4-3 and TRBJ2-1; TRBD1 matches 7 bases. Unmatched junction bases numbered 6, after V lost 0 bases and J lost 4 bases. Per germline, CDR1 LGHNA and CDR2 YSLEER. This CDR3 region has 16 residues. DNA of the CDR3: TGCGCCAGCAGCCAAGATTTACCGGGACAGTACAATGAGCAGTTCTTC. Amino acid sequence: CASSQDLPGQYNEQFF.

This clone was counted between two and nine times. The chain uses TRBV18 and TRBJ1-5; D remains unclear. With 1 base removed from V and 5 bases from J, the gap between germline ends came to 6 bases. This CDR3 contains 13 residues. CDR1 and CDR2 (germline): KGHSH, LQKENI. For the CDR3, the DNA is TGTGCCAGCTCACCACGGCGGGATCAGCCCCAGCATTTT. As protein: CASSPRRDQPQHF.